Reported below is one TCR beta chain. This record belongs to a study of blood T cell repertoires in COVID-19. Study at large: Spain, Italy and the United States supplied samples that represented acute and convalescent COVID-19. T cells, B-cell-depleted T cells, or PBMCs supplied cDNA or gDNA.

Study processing details: It was from reference gene primer amplification that nucleated cell counts were estimated. This table comes from immunoSEQ multiplex PCR, and its TCRdb copy is limited to in-frame clones, with some not included. V, J and clone size reflect that table, while D and trimming were determined from the DNA. The repertoire holds a few hundred thousand clones, with more than 70% as singletons. V lost 7 bases and J lost 10; bases outside the gene matches: 13. Germline loops: CDR1 LNHDA, CDR2 SQIVND (reference sequence). This CDR3 is built from 14 residues. Enrolled during active infection, Seattle patients were then followed longitudinally.

The source material was peripheral blood. V and J are TRBV19 and TRBJ1-5; 7 nucleotides match TRBD1. The TCR was taken from a man aged 50 to 59 with COVID-19, enrolled during active disease. CDR3 nucleotide sequence: TGTGCCAGTACCCAATCGGCCGACAGGGATCCCCAGCATTTT. This codes for CASTQSADRDPQHF.